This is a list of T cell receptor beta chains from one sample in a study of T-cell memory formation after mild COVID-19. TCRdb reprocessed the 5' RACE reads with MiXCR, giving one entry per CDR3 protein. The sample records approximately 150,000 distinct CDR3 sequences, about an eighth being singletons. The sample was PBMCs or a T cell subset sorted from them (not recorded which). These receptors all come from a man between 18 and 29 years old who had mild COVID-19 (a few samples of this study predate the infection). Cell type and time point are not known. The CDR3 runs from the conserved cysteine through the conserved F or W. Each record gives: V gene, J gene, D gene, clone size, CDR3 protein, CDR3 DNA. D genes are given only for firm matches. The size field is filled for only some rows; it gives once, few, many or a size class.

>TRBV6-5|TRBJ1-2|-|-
CASSPTTGGGHYGYTF
TGTGCCAGCAGCCCTACGACAGGCGGGGGGCACTATGGCTACACCTTC
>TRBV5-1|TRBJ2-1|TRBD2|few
CASSLAGSGGNEQFF
TGCGCCAGCAGCTTGGCCGGTAGCGGGGGAAATGAGCAGTTCTTC
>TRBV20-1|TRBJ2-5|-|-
CSAREGTGLETQYF
TGCAGTGCTAGAGAGGGAACGGGGTTGGAGACCCAGTACTTC
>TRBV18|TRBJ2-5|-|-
CASSPERTAKQETQYF
TGTGCCAGCTCACCGGAACGGACAGCAAAACAAGAGACCCAGTACTTC
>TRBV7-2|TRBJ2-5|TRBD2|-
CASSLPGTKETQYF
TGTGCCAGCAGCCTGCCCGGGACTAAAGAGACCCAGTACTTC
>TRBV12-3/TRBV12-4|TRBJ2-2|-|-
CASTSQGQDNTGELFF
TGTGCCAGCACTTCCCAGGGACAAGATAACACCGGGGAGCTGTTTTTT
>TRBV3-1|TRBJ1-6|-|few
CASSRQTLGSPLHF
TGTGCCAGCAGTCGACAAACCCTCGGTTCACCCCTCCACTTT
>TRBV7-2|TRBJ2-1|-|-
CASSSYNSPGGFF
TGTGCCAGCAGCTCGTACAACTCACCCGGGGGGTTCTTC
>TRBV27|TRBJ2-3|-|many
CATAGRNTDTQYF
TGTGCCACCGCGGGGAGAAACACAGATACGCAGTATTTT
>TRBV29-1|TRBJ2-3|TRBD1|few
CSGGQPPTDTQYF
TGCAGCGGGGGACAGCCTCCCACAGATACGCAGTATTTT
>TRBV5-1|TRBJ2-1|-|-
CASRENRNEQFF
TGCGCCAGCAGGGAAAACAGGAATGAGCAGTTCTTC
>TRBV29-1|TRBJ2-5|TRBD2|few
CSVLRLAGASREAQYF
TGCAGCGTTTTAAGACTAGCGGGGGCCAGCAGGGAGGCCCAGTACTTC
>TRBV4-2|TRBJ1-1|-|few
CASSQDQIGEAFF
TGTGCCAGCAGCCAAGACCAGATTGGAGAAGCTTTCTTT
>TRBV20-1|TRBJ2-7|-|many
CSARPLATTYEQYF
TGCAGTGCTAGGCCCCTCGCAACAACCTACGAGCAGTACTTC
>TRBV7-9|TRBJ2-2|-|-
CASSFQHGWTGELFF
TGTGCCAGCAGCTTTCAGCATGGGTGGACCGGGGAGCTGTTTTTT
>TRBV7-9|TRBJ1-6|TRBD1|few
CASSHRQGFNSPLHF
TGTGCCAGCAGCCATCGACAGGGGTTTAATTCACCCCTCCACTTT
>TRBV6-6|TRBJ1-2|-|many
CASSYGGNYGYTF
TGCGCCAGCAGCTACGGAGGGAACTATGGCTACACCTTC
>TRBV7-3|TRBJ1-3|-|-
CASSLTTGDTIYF
TGTGCCAGCAGCTTGACGACCGGGGACACCATATATTTT
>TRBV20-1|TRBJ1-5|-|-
CSATTGIGQPQHF
TGCAGTGCAACTACAGGGATCGGTCAGCCCCAGCATTTT
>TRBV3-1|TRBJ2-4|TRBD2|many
CASSRDGLAGRGNIQYF
TGTGCCAGCAGCCGAGATGGACTAGCGGGGAGGGGAAACATTCAGTACTTC
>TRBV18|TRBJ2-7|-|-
CASSPGSSYEQYF
TGTGCCAGCTCACCGGGGAGCTCCTACGAGCAGTACTTC
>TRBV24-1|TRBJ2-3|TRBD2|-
CATSDFGGGAVPDTQYF
TGTGCCACCAGTGATTTCGGCGGGGGGGCCGTTCCAGATACGCAGTATTTT
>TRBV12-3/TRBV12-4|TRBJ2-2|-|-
CASTQVGPWTGELFF
TGTGCCAGCACCCAGGTGGGCCCGTGGACCGGGGAGCTGTTTTTT
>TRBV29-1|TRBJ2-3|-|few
CSAAGGDTQYF
TGCAGCGCGGCGGGCGGAGATACGCAGTATTTT
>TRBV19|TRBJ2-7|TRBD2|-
CASSSGLAGGMSSYEQYF
TGTGCCAGTAGTTCGGGACTAGCGGGGGGGATGAGCTCCTACGAGCAGTACTTC
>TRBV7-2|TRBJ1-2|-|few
CASSFDTDYTF
TGTGCCAGCAGCTTCGATACGGATTACACCTTC
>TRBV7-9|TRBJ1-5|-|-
CASSTSTSNQPQHF
TGTGCCAGCAGCACCAGCACGAGCAATCAGCCCCAGCATTTT
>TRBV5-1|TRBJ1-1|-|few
CASREVMNTEAFF
TGCGCCAGCAGAGAAGTAATGAACACTGAAGCTTTCTTT
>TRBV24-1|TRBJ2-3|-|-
CATSDLPGGTDTQYF
TGTGCCACCAGTGATTTGCCAGGGGGCACAGATACGCAGTATTTT